Below, 20 T cell receptor beta chains from the same sample are listed, as sequenced in a study of shared clonotypes between healthy human individuals. The protocol was immunoSEQ multiplex PCR, while the TCRdb copy is restricted to in-frame clones and leaves out a portion. This sample yields some 600,000 clones, of which about 96% are seen a single time; 0.11% belongs to the top ten. CD45RO-negative cells were positively selected for CCR7, leaving out terminally differentiated effector memory CD45RA+ cells. The sequenced sample consisted of naive CD8+ T cells sorted from blood. The receptor set was obtained from a woman aged 25 to 39 in good health.

The chain is built from TRBV19 and TRBJ2-1; 13 bases line up with TRBD2. The CDR3 has 18 residues. V trimming: 6 bases; J trimming: 0 bases; junction bases outside the gene matches: 8. In germline, CDR1 is LNHDA, CDR2 SQIVND (reference sequence). The CDR3 bases are TGTGCCAGTAGAGCCGGGACTAGCGGGGAGAGCTCCTACAATGAGCAGTTCTTC. Protein product: CASRAGTSGESSYNEQFF.

V gene TRBV2 combines with J gene TRBJ2-1; 7 bases are shared with TRBD2. After removal of 5 bases from V and 4 bases from J, the junction contained 14 bases not matched to a gene. The germline V gene encodes CDR1 SNHLY and CDR2 FYNNEI. The CDR3 runs to 17 residues. CDR3 protein: CASSFLAEEILYNEQFF. The DNA for the CDR3 is TGTGCCAGCAGTTTTCTAGCGGAAGAGATCCTTTACAATGAGCAGTTCTTC.

This clone was observed once. This CDR3 is also generated by other DNA sequences in the sample. The V gene is TRBV19, the J gene TRBJ2-7; D assignment may be TRBD1 or TRBD2 (5 bases each). CDR1 and CDR2 from the germline V gene are LNHDA and SQIVND (reference sequence). The ends were cut back, 3 bases at V and 6 bases at J, with 6 bases in the middle. The CDR3 runs to 11 residues. Here the CDR3 DNA reads TGTGCCAGTAGTATTGGGGGCGAGCAGTACTTC. Encoded protein: CASSIGGEQYF.

As concerns this clone: The sample has other DNA sequences that encode this CDR3 too. This rearrangement joins TRBV25-1 to TRBJ1-6, with D possibly being TRBD1 (5 bases). Germline loops: CDR1 MGHDK, CDR2 SYGVNS. Trimming took off 3 bases at V and 7 bases at J, with 19 bases between the two ends. This CDR3 contains 17 residues. This CDR3 is CASSDVTGGLYNSPLHF. The CDR3 bases are TGTGCCAGCAGTGACGTGACGGGGGGTTTATACAATTCACCCCTCCACTTT.

The rearrangement joins TRBV4-2 to TRBJ2-7, with a possible D match to TRBD1 (6 bases). CDR3 length: 13 amino acids. The germline gives CDR1 LGHNA, CDR2 YNFKEQ. The V and J ends lost 6 bases and 4 bases respectively, with 13 bases between them. CDR3 DNA sequence: TGTGCCAGCAGTCTCGAACAGGGTTACGAGCAGTACTTC. Translated: CASSLEQGYEQYF.

The rearrangement joins TRBV19 to TRBJ1-1, with TRBD1 identical over 9 bases. Germline loops: CDR1 LNHDA, CDR2 SQIVND (reference sequence). The CDR3 spans 17 residues. The V gene end was trimmed by 2 bases and the J gene end by 6 bases; junction bases not matched to a gene: 13. As DNA, the CDR3 is TGTGCCAGTAGTATAAGTCCCGGGACAGGGTATGAGGCTGAAGCTTTCTTT. It yields the protein CASSISPGTGYEAEAFF.

This clone showed up just once. The chain carries TRBV27 and TRBJ1-5, with 9 positions matching TRBD1. The CDR3 has 17 residues. V was clipped by 2 bases and J by 6 bases; unmatched bases: 11. The V gene's germline CDR1 is MNHEY and CDR2 SMNVEV (reference sequence). The CDR3 region is CASSLLNTGGAGQPQHF. DNA of the CDR3: TGTGCCAGCAGTTTACTTAACACAGGGGGCGCGGGTCAGCCCCAGCATTTT.

The chain uses TRBV5-1 and TRBJ2-2, with 8 bases lining up with TRBD2. This CDR3 region has 14 residues. The ends lost 4 bases at V and 3 bases at J; junction bases unmatched: 2. Germline V gene data show CDR1 as SGHRS and CDR2 as YFSETQ. The CDR3 loop is CASSPGLDTGELFF. In DNA, the CDR3 is TGCGCCAGCAGCCCGGGACTAGACACCGGGGAGCTGTTTTTT.

Written as DNA, the CDR3 is TGTGCCAGCAGCCCAGCCGGGGTCATGAACACTGAAGCTTTCTTT. It codes for CASSPAGVMNTEAFF. This chain joins TRBV27 and TRBJ1-1; no definite D call. The CDR3 totals 15 residues. The germline gives CDR1 MNHEY, CDR2 SMNVEV (reference sequence). V lost 6 bases to trimming and J lost 0 bases, with 14 bases between them.

CDR3 protein: CASSLGGGTETQYF. The DNA for the CDR3 is TGTGCCAGCAGCTTAGGGGGCGGGACAGAGACCCAGTACTTC. The chain couples TRBV11-2 to TRBJ2-5; TRBD2 might be the D (6 bases). Trimming stripped 1 base from V and 4 bases from J, with 10 bases between. Per germline, CDR1 SGHAT and CDR2 FQNNGV. The CDR3 totals 14 residues.

This sequence joins TRBV28 and TRBJ2-4, with D possibly matching TRBD1 (6 bases). This CDR3 is built from 15 residues. Between the trimmed V and J ends, which lost 7 bases and 3 bases, there was a span of 16 bases. Germline CDR1 and CDR2: MDHEN and SYDVKM. CDR3 in DNA: TGTGCCAGCATTACCAACAGGGTGGGCAAAAACATTCAGTACTTC. This encodes CASITNRVGKNIQYF. Drawing the rest from reference TRBV28 and TRBJ2-4, the complete variable domain is DVKVTQSSRYLVKRTGEKVFLECVQDMDHENMFWYRQDPGLGLRLIYFSYDVKMKEKGDIPEGYSVSREKKERFSLILESASTNQTSMYLCASITNRVGKNIQYFGAGTRLSVL.

The chain is built from TRBV2 and TRBJ2-3; 9 bases match TRBD2. Germline V lookup: CDR1 SNHLY, CDR2 FYNNEI. The J segment lost 5 bases and the V segment lost 6 bases, leaving 12 bases of the junction unmatched. This CDR3 is built from 16 residues. The CDR3 reads CASSQISGSGVDTQYF. The CDR3 bases are TGTGCCAGCAGCCAAATTAGCGGGAGCGGGGTAGATACGCAGTATTTT.

This chain connects TRBV28 to TRBJ1-1, with 8 bases that match TRBD1. V shed 3 bases and J 8 bases; nucleotides not matched to a gene: 2. Germline V CDR1 and CDR2: MDHEN, SYDVKM. This CDR3 region has 12 residues. The CDR3 DNA follows: TGTGCCAGCAGTTTTGACAGGGGAGAAGCTTTCTTT. This encodes CASSFDRGEAFF.

The chain couples TRBV13 to TRBJ2-3; no clear D gene. Per germline, CDR1 PRHDT and CDR2 FYEKMQ (reference sequence). Deletions cut 5 bases from V and 0 bases from J, with 6 bases between. The CDR3 spans 13 residues. The CDR3 is CASSMDSTDTQYF. CDR3 DNA sequence: TGTGCCAGCAGCATGGACAGCACAGATACGCAGTATTTT.

The rearrangement joins TRBV10-1 to TRBJ2-1; D assignment may be TRBD1 or TRBD2 (5 bases each). The CDR3 loop spans 12 amino acids. V was clipped by 4 bases and J by 7 bases, with 8 bases between them. The germline gives CDR1 WNHNN, CDR2 SYGVQD (reference sequence). The chain's CDR3 is CASSGDLNEQFF. For the CDR3, the DNA is TGCGCCAGCAGTGGGGACCTAAATGAGCAGTTCTTC.

The count of this clone is one. The genes are TRBV9 and TRBJ2-1; D is unresolved. The CDR3 covers 14 residues. Germline V gene lookup returns CDR1 SGDLS and CDR2 YYNGEE. Trimming removed 3 bases from V and 4 bases from J, with 11 bases in between. CDR3 DNA: TGTGCCAGCAGCGGACTCGTCCCATACAATGAGCAGTTCTTC. Translating gives CASSGLVPYNEQFF.

V and J are TRBV9 and TRBJ2-7; 8 bases are a match to TRBD1. Germline V gene lookup returns CDR1 SGDLS and CDR2 YYNGEE. The CDR3 totals 14 residues. Losses at the gene ends were 4 bases for V and 3 bases for J; bases not matched to a gene: 6. This CDR3 is CASSLGQENYEQYF. The CDR3 DNA reads as TGTGCCAGCAGCTTGGGACAGGAGAACTACGAGCAGTACTTC. Based on the CDR3 plus reference TRBV9 and TRBJ2-7, the full variable domain is DSGVTQTPKHLITATGQRVTLRCSPRSGDLSVYWYQQSLDQGLQFLIQYYNGEERAKGNILERFSAQQFPDLHSELNLSSLELGDSALYFCASSLGQENYEQYFGPGTRLTVT.

CDR3 nucleotides: TGTGCCAGCAGCGAACCGACTAGCGGGAGCACAGATACGCAGTATTTT. Protein sequence: CASSEPTSGSTDTQYF. V usage is TRBV9 and J usage is TRBJ2-3; 10 bases are a match to TRBD2. The CDR3 runs 16 residues. From germline, CDR1 is SGDLS and CDR2 YYNGEE. J gave up 0 bases and V 3 bases, and 4 bases lay outside the gene matches.

The chain uses TRBV27 and TRBJ2-3; D gene ambiguous. Germline-derived CDR1 and CDR2 are MNHEY and SMNVEV (reference sequence). The V end lost 10 bases, the J end lost 3 bases, and 11 bases lay between the germline ends. This CDR3 is 12 amino acids long. This CDR3 is CATGLRTDTQYF. The CDR3 DNA is TGTGCCACCGGGTTGAGAACAGATACGCAGTATTTT.

This chain joins TRBV5-8 and TRBJ1-5; possibly TRBD1 for D (5 bases). The CDR3 runs 16 residues. V was clipped by 0 bases and J by 0 bases, with 10 bases between them. Germline CDR1 and CDR2: SGHTS and YDEGEE. The CDR3 nucleotides read TGTGCCAGCAGCTTGGATGGACACTATAGCAATCAGCCCCAGCATTTT. Protein product: CASSLDGHYSNQPQHF.